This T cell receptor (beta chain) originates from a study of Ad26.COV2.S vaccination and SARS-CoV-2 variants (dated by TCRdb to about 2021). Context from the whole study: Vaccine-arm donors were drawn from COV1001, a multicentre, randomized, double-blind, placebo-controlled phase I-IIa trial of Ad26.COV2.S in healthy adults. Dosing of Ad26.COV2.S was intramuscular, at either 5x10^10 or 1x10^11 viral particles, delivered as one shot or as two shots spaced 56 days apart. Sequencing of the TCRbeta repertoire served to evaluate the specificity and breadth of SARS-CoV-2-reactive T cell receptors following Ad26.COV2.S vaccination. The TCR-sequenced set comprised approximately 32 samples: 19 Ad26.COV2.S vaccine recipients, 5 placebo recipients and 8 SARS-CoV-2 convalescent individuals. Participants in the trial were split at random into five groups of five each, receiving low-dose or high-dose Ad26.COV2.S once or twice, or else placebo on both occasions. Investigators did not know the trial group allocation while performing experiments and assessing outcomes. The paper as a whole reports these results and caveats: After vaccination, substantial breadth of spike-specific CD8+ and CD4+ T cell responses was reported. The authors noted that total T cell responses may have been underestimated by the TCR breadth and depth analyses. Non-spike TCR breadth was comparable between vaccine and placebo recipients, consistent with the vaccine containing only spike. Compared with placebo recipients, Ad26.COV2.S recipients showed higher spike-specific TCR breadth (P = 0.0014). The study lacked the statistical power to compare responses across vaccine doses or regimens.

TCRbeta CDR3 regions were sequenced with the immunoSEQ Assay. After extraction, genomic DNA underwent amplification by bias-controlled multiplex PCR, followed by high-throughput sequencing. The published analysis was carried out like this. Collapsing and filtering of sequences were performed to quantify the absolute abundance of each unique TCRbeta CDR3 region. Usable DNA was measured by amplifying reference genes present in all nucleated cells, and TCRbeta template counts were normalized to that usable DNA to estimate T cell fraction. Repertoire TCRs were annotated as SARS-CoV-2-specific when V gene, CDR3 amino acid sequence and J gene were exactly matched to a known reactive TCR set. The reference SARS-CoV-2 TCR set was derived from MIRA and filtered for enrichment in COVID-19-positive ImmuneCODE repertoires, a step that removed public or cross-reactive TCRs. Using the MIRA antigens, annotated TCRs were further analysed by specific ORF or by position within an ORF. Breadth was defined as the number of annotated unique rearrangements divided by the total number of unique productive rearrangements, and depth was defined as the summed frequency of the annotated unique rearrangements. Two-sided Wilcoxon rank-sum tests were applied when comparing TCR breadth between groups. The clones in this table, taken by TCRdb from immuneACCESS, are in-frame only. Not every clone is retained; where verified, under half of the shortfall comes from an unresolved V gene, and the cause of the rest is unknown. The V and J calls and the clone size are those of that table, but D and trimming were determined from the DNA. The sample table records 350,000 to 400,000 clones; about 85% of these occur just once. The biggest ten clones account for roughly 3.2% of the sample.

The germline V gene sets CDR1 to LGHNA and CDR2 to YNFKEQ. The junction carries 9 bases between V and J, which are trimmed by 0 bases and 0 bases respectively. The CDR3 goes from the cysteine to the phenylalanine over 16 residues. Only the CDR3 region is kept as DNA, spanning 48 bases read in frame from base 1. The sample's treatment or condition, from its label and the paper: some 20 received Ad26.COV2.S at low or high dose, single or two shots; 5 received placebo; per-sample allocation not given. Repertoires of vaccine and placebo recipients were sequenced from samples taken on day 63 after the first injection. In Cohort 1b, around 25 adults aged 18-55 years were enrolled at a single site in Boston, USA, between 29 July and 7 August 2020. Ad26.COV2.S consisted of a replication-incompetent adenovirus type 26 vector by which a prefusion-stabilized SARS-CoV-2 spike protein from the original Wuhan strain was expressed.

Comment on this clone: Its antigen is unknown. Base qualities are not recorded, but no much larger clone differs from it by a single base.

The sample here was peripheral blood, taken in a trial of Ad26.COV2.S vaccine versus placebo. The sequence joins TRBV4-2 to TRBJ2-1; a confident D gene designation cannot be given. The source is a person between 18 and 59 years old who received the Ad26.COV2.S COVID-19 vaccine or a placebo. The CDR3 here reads CASSQDRVSSYNEQFF. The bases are TGTGCCAGCAGCCAAGATCGGGTTAGCTCCTACAATGAGCAGTTCTTC.